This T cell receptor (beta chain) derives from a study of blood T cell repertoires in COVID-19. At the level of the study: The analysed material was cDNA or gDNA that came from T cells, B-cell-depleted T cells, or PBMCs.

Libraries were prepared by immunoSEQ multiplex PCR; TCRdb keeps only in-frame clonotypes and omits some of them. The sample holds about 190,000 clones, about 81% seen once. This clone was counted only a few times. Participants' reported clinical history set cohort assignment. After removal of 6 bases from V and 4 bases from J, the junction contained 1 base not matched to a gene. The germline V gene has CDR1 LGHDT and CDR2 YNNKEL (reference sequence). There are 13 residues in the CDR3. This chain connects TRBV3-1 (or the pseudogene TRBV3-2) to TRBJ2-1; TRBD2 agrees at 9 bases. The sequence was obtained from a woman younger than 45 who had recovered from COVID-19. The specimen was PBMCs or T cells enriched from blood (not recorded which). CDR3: CASRTSGYNEQFF. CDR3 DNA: TGTGCCAGCAGGACTAGCGGATACAATGAGCAGTTCTTC.